The TCR beta chain described here comes from a study of T cells in localized non-small cell lung cancer. Study observations and caveats: Greater blood T cell density accompanied longer overall survival. Adjacent lung had a median approximately 57 of the 100 largest tumor clones. In uninvolved adjacent lung, T cell clonality reached its highest value, exceeding tumor.

Using immunoSEQ multiplex PCR, the repertoire was profiled, and TCRdb retains in-frame clones only, with some absent. The data contain 12,000 to 15,000 clones, around 81% of them seen just once; the ten biggest clones take up over 4%. With regard to this clone: The antigen remains undetermined.

This CDR3 region has 16 residues. V was pared by 3 bases and J by 0 bases, with 13 bases between. The germline V gene encodes CDR1 SGHNT and CDR2 YYREEE (reference sequence). This clonotype was obtained from a female donor of 60 years or more with stage I squamous cell lung carcinoma. The material sequenced was peripheral blood, taken before any cancer treatment. This chain joins TRBV5-4 and TRBJ2-4; D tentatively reads TRBD1 or TRBD2 (6 bases each). For the CDR3, the DNA is TGTGCCAGCAGCTCTAGGGGGGTCCTAGCCAAAAACATTCAGTACTTC. Translating gives CASSSRGVLAKNIQYF.